These 17 T cell receptor beta chains originate from one sample sequenced in a study of blood T cell repertoires in COVID-19. Method: immunoSEQ multiplex PCR; TCRdb's copy keeps in-frame clones and lacks some. The sample consists of 68,000 or so clones, more than 70% of them appearing once. Sequencing was performed on peripheral blood. These receptors all stem from a man in his fifties or sixties with acute or convalescent COVID-19.

The CDR3 bases are TGTGCCAGCAGTTTATTCGCAGGGGTGGAGTATGGCTACACCTTC. Its translation is CASSLFAGVEYGYTF. This chain connects TRBV27 to TRBJ1-2; weak D call: TRBD1 (6 bases). Germline V lookup: CDR1 MNHEY, CDR2 SMNVEV (reference sequence). V lost 1 base and J 5 bases, leaving 14 bases between the germline ends. CDR3 length: 15 residues.

This chain links TRBV12-3 or TRBV12-4 with TRBJ1-2; no clear D gene. The CDR3 is 11 residues long. The V and J ends lost 4 bases and 8 bases respectively, with 8 bases between them. The CDR3 protein is CASSSARGYTF. CDR3 DNA: TGTGCCAGCAGTTCTGCCAGAGGCTACACCTTC.

This rearrangement joins TRBV5-4 to TRBJ1-1; 8 positions agree with TRBD1. Germline CDR1 is SGHNT and CDR2 is YYREEE (reference sequence). The CDR3 extends over 14 amino acids. V trimming: 3 bases; J trimming: 2 bases; junction bases outside the gene matches: 3. CDR3 nucleotide sequence: TGTGCCAGCAGCTCCGGGACAGGTAACACTGAAGCTTTCTTT. Amino acids: CASSSGTGNTEAFF.

The gene calls are TRBV24-1 and TRBJ2-5, with a weak D call TRBD1 (7 bases). The CDR3 totals 14 residues. CDR1 and CDR2 from the germline V gene are KGHDR and SFDVKD. V gave up 5 bases and J gave up 5 bases, with 14 bases separating them. The DNA of the CDR3 is TGTGCCACCAGTGGGGGGGACAGTCGGGAGACCCAGTACTTC. Residues: CATSGGDSRETQYF.

V and J are TRBV2 and TRBJ2-7, with TRBD1 matching 10 bases. V gave up 6 bases and J gave up 4 bases; unmatched junction bases: 0. The CDR3 is 12 residues long. The germline CDR1 and CDR2 sequences are SNHLY and FYNNEI. CDR3 in amino acids: CASRGQGYEQYF. The CDR3 nucleotides are TGTGCCAGCAGGGGACAGGGGTACGAGCAGTACTTC.

The J gene is TRBJ1-4, the V gene TRBV6-6, with D possibly being TRBD1 (5 bases). This CDR3 has 12 residues. Trimming took 6 bases from V and 7 from J, leaving 9 bases between them. Per the germline V gene, CDR1 is MNHNY and CDR2 is SVGAGI (reference sequence). The CDR3 sequence: CASRGRGEKLFF. The CDR3 region has the DNA TGTGCCAGCAGGGGGCGGGGTGAAAAACTGTTTTTT.

The chain couples TRBV7-2 to TRBJ2-7; D not certain. V shed 5 bases and J shed 3 bases, with 14 bases lying between them. CDR3 length: 14 residues. Germline CDR1 and CDR2: SGHTA and FQGNSA. CDR3 in DNA: TGTGCCAGCAGCCTCCAGCGTTCAGACTACGAGCAGTACTTC. This codes for CASSLQRSDYEQYF.

The chain has TRBV4-2 and TRBJ2-1; 7 bases agree with TRBD1. J gave up 2 bases and V 4 bases, and 11 bases lay outside the gene matches. CDR1 and CDR2 (germline): LGHNA, YNFKEQ. CDR3 length: 17 residues. As DNA, the CDR3 is TGTGCCAGCAGCCCGAGAACAGGGGTTCCTGCCTACAATGAGCAGTTCTTC. Translated, it gives CASSPRTGVPAYNEQFF.

V gene TRBV18 combines with J gene TRBJ1-3; D unresolved. The germline V gene encodes CDR1 KGHSH and CDR2 LQKENI. This CDR3 has 16 amino acids. Trimming stripped 2 bases from V and 1 base from J, with 12 bases between. CDR3 loop: CASSPAARQSGNTIYF. The CDR3 coding sequence is TGTGCCAGCTCACCAGCAGCCAGACAATCTGGAAACACCATATATTTT.

V and J are TRBV5-1 and TRBJ2-5; tentatively, D is TRBD2 (6 bases). The germline gives CDR1 SGHRS, CDR2 YFSETQ. This CDR3 is 15 amino acids long. The V and J ends lost 0 bases and 4 bases respectively, with 13 bases between them. The CDR3 nucleotides are TGCGCCAGCAGCTTGGAAGGAGGGGTTGCAGAGACCCAGTACTTC. Protein product: CASSLEGGVAETQYF.

The chain is built from TRBV25-1 and TRBJ1-4; no clear D gene. Germline CDR1 is MGHDK and CDR2 is SYGVNS. The length of the CDR3 is 12 residues. Trimming stripped 5 bases from V and 7 bases from J, with 8 bases between. The CDR3 is CASSPSSEKLFF. Written as DNA, the CDR3 is TGTGCCAGCAGTCCCAGTTCTGAAAAACTGTTTTTT.

In this sample, this clone turned up once. The V call is TRBV7-9, the J call TRBJ1-2; D is uncertain. This CDR3 region has 14 residues. The V gene lost 7 bases and the J gene lost 2 bases, with 14 bases spanning the gap. Germline lookup yields CDR1 SEHNR and CDR2 FQNEAQ (reference sequence). CDR3 residues: CASISLEQNYGYTF. The CDR3 DNA reads TGTGCCAGCATCTCCCTTGAGCAAAACTATGGCTACACCTTC.

The chain combines TRBV9 with TRBJ1-3, with D unresolved. The ends were cut back, 0 bases at V and 0 bases at J, with 10 bases in the middle. CDR3 size: 16 residues. Germline V gene lookup returns CDR1 SGDLS and CDR2 YYNGEE. This chain's CDR3 is CASSVDHRSSGNTIYF. The CDR3 DNA follows: TGTGCCAGCAGCGTAGATCACCGGAGCTCTGGAAACACCATATATTTT.

The rearrangement links TRBV30 to TRBJ2-7; maybe TRBD2 (6 bases). Germline CDR1 reads GTSNPN; CDR2 reads SVGIG (reference sequence). The CDR3 totals 14 residues. Trimming pared 6 bases from V and 4 bases from J, leaving 19 bases between. The CDR3 DNA reads as TGTGCCTGCCCAGTGGAGGGGAGGAGGTACGAGCAGTACTTC. As protein: CACPVEGRRYEQYF.

V and J are TRBV5-4 and TRBJ1-1; TRBD1 is a possible D gene (5 bases). From germline, CDR1 is SGHNT and CDR2 YYREEE (reference sequence). This CDR3 has 14 residues. The ends were cut back, 0 bases at V and 1 base at J, with 7 bases in the middle. The CDR3 loop reads CASSLGQKNTEAFF. The CDR3 bases are TGTGCCAGCAGCTTGGGACAGAAGAACACTGAAGCTTTCTTT.

The chain is built from TRBV10-2 and TRBJ2-7, with 8 bases lining up with TRBD2. Looked up from germline, CDR1 is WSHSY and CDR2 is SAAADI. Trimming took 6 bases from V and 1 from J; bases not matched to a gene: 8. This CDR3 has 15 amino acids. CDR3 residues: CASSSGSGGSYEQYF. CDR3 in DNA: TGCGCCAGCAGCTCGGGCAGCGGGGGATCCTACGAGCAGTACTTC.

The chain links TRBV25-1 to TRBJ2-3; TRBD1 might be the D (6 bases). CDR1 is MGHDK, CDR2 SYGVNS, per germline. V was trimmed by 0 bases and J by 1 base, leaving 11 bases between them. The CDR3 runs to 16 residues. CDR3 in DNA: TGTGCCAGCAGTGAATATATAAGGACAGGCACAGATACGCAGTATTTT. This sequence encodes CASSEYIRTGTDTQYF.